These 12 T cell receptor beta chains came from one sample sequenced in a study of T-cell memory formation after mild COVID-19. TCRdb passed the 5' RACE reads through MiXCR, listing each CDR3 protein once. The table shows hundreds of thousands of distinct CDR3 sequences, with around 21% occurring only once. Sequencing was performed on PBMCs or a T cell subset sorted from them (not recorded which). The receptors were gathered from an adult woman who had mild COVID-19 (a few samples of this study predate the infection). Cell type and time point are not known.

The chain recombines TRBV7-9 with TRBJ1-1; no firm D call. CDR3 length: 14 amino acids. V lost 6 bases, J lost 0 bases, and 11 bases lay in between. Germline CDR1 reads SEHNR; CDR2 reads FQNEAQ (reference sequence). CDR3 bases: TGTGCCAGCAGGCCTTCCTTGATGAACACTGAAGCTTTCTTT. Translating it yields CASRPSLMNTEAFF.

The CDR3 region has the DNA TGCGCCAGCAGCCAAGGAATGGTCCGCTACGAGCAGTACTTC. Protein sequence: CASSQGMVRYEQYF. The V gene is TRBV4-3, the J gene TRBJ2-7; no reliable D call. CDR1 is LGHNA and CDR2 is YSLEER in the germline V gene. V lost 1 base to trimming and J lost 3 bases, with 10 bases between them. The CDR3 is 14 residues long.

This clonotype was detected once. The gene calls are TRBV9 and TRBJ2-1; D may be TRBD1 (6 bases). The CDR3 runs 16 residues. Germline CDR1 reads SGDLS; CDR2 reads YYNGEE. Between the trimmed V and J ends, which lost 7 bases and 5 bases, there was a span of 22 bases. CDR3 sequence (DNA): TGTGCCAGCCTCTTTTTAGGGGGAGTTTCACACAATGAGCAGTTCTTC. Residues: CASLFLGGVSHNEQFF.

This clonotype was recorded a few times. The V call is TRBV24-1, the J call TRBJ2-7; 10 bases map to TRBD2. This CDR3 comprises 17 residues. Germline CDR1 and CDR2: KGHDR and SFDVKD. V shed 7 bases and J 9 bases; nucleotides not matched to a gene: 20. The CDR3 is CATSGGSGRTYYEGQYF. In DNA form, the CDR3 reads TGTGCCACCAGCGGGGGTAGCGGGAGGACCTACTACGAGGGGCAGTACTTC.

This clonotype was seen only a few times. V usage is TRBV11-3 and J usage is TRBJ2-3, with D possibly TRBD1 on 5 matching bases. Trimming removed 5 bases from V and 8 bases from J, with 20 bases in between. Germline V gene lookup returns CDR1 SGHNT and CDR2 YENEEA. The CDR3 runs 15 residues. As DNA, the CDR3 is TGTGCCAGCAGCCGAGGCCGCCAGGGCGTGGGTACGCAGTATTTT. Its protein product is CASSRGRQGVGTQYF. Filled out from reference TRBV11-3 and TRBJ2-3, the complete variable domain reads EAGVVQSPRYKIIEKKQPVAFWCNPISGHNTLYWYLQNLGQGPELLIRYENEEAVDDSQLPKDRFSAERLKGVDSTLKIQPAELGDSAVYLCASSRGRQGVGTQYFGPGTRLTVL.

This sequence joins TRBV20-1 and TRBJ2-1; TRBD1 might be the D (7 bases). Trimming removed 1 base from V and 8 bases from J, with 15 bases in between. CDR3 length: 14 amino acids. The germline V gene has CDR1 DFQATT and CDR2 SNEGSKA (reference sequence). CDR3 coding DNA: TGCAGTGCTAGAGGATCCAGGGGGGATCATGAGCAGTTCTTC. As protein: CSARGSRGDHEQFF.

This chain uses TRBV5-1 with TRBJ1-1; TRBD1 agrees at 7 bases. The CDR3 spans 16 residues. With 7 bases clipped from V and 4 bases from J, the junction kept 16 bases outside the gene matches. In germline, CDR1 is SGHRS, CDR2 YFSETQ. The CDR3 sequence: CASAITGAGVGTEAFF. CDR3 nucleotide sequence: TGCGCCAGCGCCATTACAGGGGCGGGGGTTGGCACTGAAGCTTTCTTT.

For the CDR3, the DNA is TGTGCCAGCAGCCAAGAGACGGCCGGGGAGCTGTTTTTT. Its protein product is CASSQETAGELFF. The chain has TRBV4-2 and TRBJ2-2; D unresolved. The germline V gene has CDR1 LGHNA and CDR2 YNFKEQ. V lost 0 bases and J lost 6, with 5 bases in between. CDR3 length: 13 amino acids.

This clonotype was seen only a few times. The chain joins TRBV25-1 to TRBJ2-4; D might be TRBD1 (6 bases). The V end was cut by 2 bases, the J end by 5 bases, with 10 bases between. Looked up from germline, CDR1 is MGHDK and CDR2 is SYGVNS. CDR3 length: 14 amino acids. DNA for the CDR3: TGTGCCAGCAGTGAACCAGGGGTGCAAAACATTCAGTACTTC. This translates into CASSEPGVQNIQYF.

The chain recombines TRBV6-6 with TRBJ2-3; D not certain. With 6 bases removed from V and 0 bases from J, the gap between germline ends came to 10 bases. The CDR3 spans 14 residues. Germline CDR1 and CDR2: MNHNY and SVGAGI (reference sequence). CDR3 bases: TGTGCCAGCAGGGACGGACCTAGCACAGATACGCAGTATTTT. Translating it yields CASRDGPSTDTQYF.

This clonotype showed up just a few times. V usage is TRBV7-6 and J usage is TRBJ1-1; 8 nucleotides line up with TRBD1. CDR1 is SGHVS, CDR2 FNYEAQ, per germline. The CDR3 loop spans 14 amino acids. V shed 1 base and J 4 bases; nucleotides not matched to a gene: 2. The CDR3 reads CASSLDRGVTEAFF. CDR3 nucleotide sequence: TGTGCCAGCAGCTTAGACAGGGGGGTCACTGAAGCTTTCTTT.

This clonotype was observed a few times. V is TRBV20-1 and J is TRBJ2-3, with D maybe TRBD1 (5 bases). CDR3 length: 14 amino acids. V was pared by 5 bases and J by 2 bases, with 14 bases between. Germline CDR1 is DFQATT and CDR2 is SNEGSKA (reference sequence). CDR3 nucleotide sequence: TGCAGTGCTCAGGGCGCAGGTATCACAGATACGCAGTATTTT. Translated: CSAQGAGITDTQYF.